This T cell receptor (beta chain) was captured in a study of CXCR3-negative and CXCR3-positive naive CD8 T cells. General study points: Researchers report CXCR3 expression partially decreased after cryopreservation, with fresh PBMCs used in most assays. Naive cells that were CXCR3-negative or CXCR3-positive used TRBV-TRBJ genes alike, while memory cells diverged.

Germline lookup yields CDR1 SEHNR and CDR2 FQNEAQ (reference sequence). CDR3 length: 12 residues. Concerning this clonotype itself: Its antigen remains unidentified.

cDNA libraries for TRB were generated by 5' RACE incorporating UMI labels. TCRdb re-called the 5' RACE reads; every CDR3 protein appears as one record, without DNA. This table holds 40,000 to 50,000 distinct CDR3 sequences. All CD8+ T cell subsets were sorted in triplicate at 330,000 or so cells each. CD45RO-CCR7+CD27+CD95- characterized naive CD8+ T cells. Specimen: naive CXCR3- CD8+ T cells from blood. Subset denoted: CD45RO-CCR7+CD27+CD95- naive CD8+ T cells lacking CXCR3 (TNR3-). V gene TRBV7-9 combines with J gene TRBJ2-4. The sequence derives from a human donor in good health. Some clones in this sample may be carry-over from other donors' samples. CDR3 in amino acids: CASSLGSEIQYF.